These 15 T cell receptor beta chains were all obtained from the same sample, sequenced in a study of T cell responses to AZD1222 COVID-19 vaccine. Only in-frame clones appear in the TCRdb table, and some are missing; sequencing was by immunoSEQ multiplex PCR. The sample lists about 120,000 clones; approximately 86% were seen once. Sample: peripheral blood, taken on day 0 of AZD1222 vaccination. The receptors shown here come from an adult in good health.

As concerns this clone: Additional DNA sequences in this sample encode the identical CDR3. The chain links TRBV28 to TRBJ2-7, with D possibly matching TRBD1 (5 bases). The ends were cut back, 5 bases at V and 5 bases at J, with 13 bases in the middle. From germline, CDR1 is MDHEN and CDR2 SYDVKM. This CDR3 contains 13 residues. In nucleotides, the CDR3 is TGTGCCAGCAGTAGTCAGGGTCCCCACGAGCAGTACTTC. Translated: CASSSQGPHEQYF.

The chain is built from TRBV6-2 or TRBV6-3 and TRBJ2-3, with 8 bases identical to TRBD2. This CDR3 is built from 17 residues. Germline trimming cut 0 bases from V and 2 bases from J; bases unmatched to any gene: 7. CDR1 and CDR2 (germline): MNHEY, SVGEGT. The CDR3: CASSYSLRGGFTDTQYF. The CDR3 nucleotides read TGTGCCAGCAGTTACTCCCTTCGCGGGGGGTTCACAGATACGCAGTATTTT.

This clone was picked up one time. The chain recombines TRBV2 with TRBJ1-6; D unclear. In germline, CDR1 is SNHLY, CDR2 FYNNEI. The CDR3 totals 15 residues. V was pared by 0 bases and J by 6 bases, with 9 bases between. CDR3 in amino acids: CASSEALRVNSPLHF. CDR3 DNA sequence: TGTGCCAGCAGTGAAGCGCTTCGGGTTAATTCACCCCTCCACTTT. The full variable domain, its missing parts supplied by reference TRBV2 and TRBJ1-6, is EPEVTQTPSHQVTQMGQEVILRCVPISNHLYFYWYRQILGQKVEFLVSFYNNEISEKSEIFDDQFSVERPDGSNFTLKIRSTKLEDSAMYFCASSEALRVNSPLHFGNGTRLTVT.

The chain has TRBV7-9 and TRBJ2-7, with TRBD1 identical over 9 bases. The CDR3 runs to 15 residues. The V gene end was trimmed by 1 base and the J gene end by 4 bases; junction bases not matched to a gene: 5. Germline V gene sequence: CDR1 SEHNR, CDR2 FQNEAQ (reference sequence). CDR3: CASSLGQGGPYEQYF. The CDR3 nucleotides are TGTGCCAGCAGCTTAGGACAGGGGGGACCATACGAGCAGTACTTC.

The chain joins TRBV4-1 to TRBJ1-6, with TRBD1 matching over 7 bases. This CDR3 region has 15 residues. V gave up 7 bases and J gave up 4 bases; unmatched junction bases: 7. Germline V CDR1 and CDR2: MGHRA, YSYEKL. In DNA form, the CDR3 reads TGCGCCAGCAACGAAGGGACAGTTTATAATTCACCCCTCCACTTT. It translates to CASNEGTVYNSPLHF.

This clone was recorded once. The V gene is TRBV18, the J gene TRBJ1-4, with D unclear. The germline V and J ends were trimmed by 0 bases and 4 bases, with 12 bases remaining between them. The CDR3 runs to 16 residues. Germline lookup yields CDR1 KGHSH and CDR2 LQKENI. The CDR3 DNA follows: TGTGCCAGCTCACCACCGGATGGGATCGGTAATGAAAAACTGTTTTTT. It encodes CASSPPDGIGNEKLFF. The variable domain in full, completed from reference TRBV18 and TRBJ1-4, reads NAGVMQNPRHLVRRRGQEARLRCSPMKGHSHVYWYRQLPEEGLKFMVYLQKENIIDESGMPKERFSAEFPKEGPSILRIQQVVRGDSAAYFCASSPPDGIGNEKLFFGSGTQLSVL.

The rearrangement uses TRBV21-1 and TRBJ1-2; TRBD1, as called in the table, went unchecked against the DNA. TRBV21-1 is labeled a pseudogene. This CDR3 is 11 amino acids long. The CDR3 DNA reads as TGTGCCAGCAGCAAGGGACAGCCCCTCGGGTTC. This gives the protein CASSKGQPLGF.

The DNA for the CDR3 is TGTGCCAGCAGTTACATCGCAGGGGGGAAGACCCAGTACTTC. Encoded protein: CASSYIAGGKTQYF. The chain combines TRBV6-5 with TRBJ2-5, with D perhaps matching TRBD1 (7 bases). In germline, CDR1 is MNHEY, CDR2 SVGAGI. V shed 2 bases and J shed 6 bases, with 13 bases lying between them. The CDR3 covers 14 residues.

This chain links TRBV27 with TRBJ1-6, with 8 bases matching TRBD1. Germline CDR1 reads MNHEY; CDR2 reads SMNVEV (reference sequence). This CDR3 comprises 16 residues. V gave up 5 bases and J gave up 8 bases; unmatched junction bases: 11. The CDR3 reads CASSPRTGNTHSPLHF. CDR3 nucleotide sequence: TGTGCCAGCAGTCCCAGGACAGGGAATACCCATTCACCCCTCCACTTT.

The V call is TRBV9, the J call TRBJ2-1, with D perhaps TRBD1 or TRBD2 (5 bases each). CDR1 and CDR2 from the germline V gene are SGDLS and YYNGEE. V dropped 3 bases and J dropped 6 bases, with 10 bases sitting between them. The CDR3 spans 13 residues. CDR3 bases: TGTGCCAGCAGCGGGGGACCAAGCAATGAGCAGTTCTTC. This sequence encodes CASSGGPSNEQFF.

The V call is TRBV9, the J call TRBJ1-6; 8 bases are shared with TRBD1. The CDR3 is 15 residues long. Germline CDR1 is SGDLS and CDR2 is YYNGEE. J was trimmed by 8 bases and V by 3 bases; bases with no gene match: 7. CDR3 protein: CASSAERQGYSPLHF. As DNA, the CDR3 is TGTGCCAGCAGCGCAGAACGACAGGGGTATTCACCCCTCCACTTT.

In this sample, this clone turned up a few times. This sequence joins TRBV7-8 and TRBJ2-7; 7 nucleotides match TRBD1. Germline V gene lookup returns CDR1 SGHVS and CDR2 FQNEAQ. The V gene end was trimmed by 2 bases and the J gene end by 2 bases; junction bases not matched to a gene: 3. The CDR3 extends over 14 amino acids. The CDR3 sequence is CASSLQGGPYEQYF. The CDR3, as DNA: TGTGCCAGCAGCTTACAAGGGGGCCCCTACGAGCAGTACTTC.

This clone was detected only a few times. This chain links TRBV7-3 with TRBJ1-2, with unresolved D. The germline V gene encodes CDR1 SGHTA and CDR2 FQGTGA. The CDR3 extends over 12 amino acids. The V gene lost 2 bases and the J gene lost 7 bases, with 8 bases spanning the gap. For the CDR3, the DNA is TGTGCCAGCAGCTTAGGGGTGTTTGGCTACACCTTC. Its protein product is CASSLGVFGYTF.

J is TRBJ2-2 and V is TRBV12-3 or TRBV12-4; D unclear. V was trimmed by 5 bases and J by 7 bases, leaving 11 bases between them. The CDR3 spans 13 residues. CDR3 nucleotide sequence: TGTGCCAGCAGTCCGCGAATAGGCGGGGAGCTGTTTTTT. Amino acids: CASSPRIGGELFF.

This chain uses TRBV27 with TRBJ1-1; possibly TRBD1 for D (6 bases). The V gene's germline CDR1 is MNHEY and CDR2 SMNVEV (reference sequence). The CDR3 runs 16 residues. V was trimmed by 8 bases and J by 1 base, leaving 20 bases between them. The CDR3, as DNA: TGTGCCAGCGTAAAACCGACCGGGGGGGCGAACACTGAAGCTTTCTTT. Protein sequence: CASVKPTGGANTEAFF.